Each of the 12 T cell receptor beta chains below was sequenced from the same sample in a study of human T cells and chemical hapten exposure. Time point indicated: patch test 1, 2 weeks after DPC sensitization. This sample's treatment: therapeutic diphenylcyclopropenone sensitization with weekly scalp DPC. TCRdb redid the calling of the RACE reads with MiXCR, one entry per CDR3 protein. The table shows around 340,000 distinct CDR3 sequences, with about 7% occurring only once. The starting material was whole blood, obtained in connection with sensitization to the hapten diphenylcyclopropenone (DPC). The receptors were sampled from a woman aged 18-29 years with alopecia areata. Some clones in this sample may be carry-over from other donors' samples.

This clonotype turned up a few times. The chain combines TRBV7-9 with TRBJ2-7, with D unclear. Germline V lookup: CDR1 SEHNR, CDR2 FQNEAQ (reference sequence). V dropped 5 bases and J dropped 0 bases, with 5 bases sitting between them. This CDR3 has 12 amino acids. CDR3 in DNA: TGTGCCAGCAGCACGGCCTCCTACGAGCAGTACTTC. Amino acids: CASSTASYEQYF. The entire variable domain, with the rest obtained from reference TRBV7-9 and TRBJ2-7, is as follows: DTGVSQNPRHKITKRGQNVTFRCDPISEHNRLYWYRQTLGQGPEFLTYFQNEAQLEKSRLLSDRFSAERPKGSFSTLEIQRTEQGDSAMYLCASSTASYEQYFGPGTRLTVT.

This rearrangement joins TRBV4-1 to TRBJ1-3; D is uncertain. Trimming took 3 bases from V and 7 from J, leaving 4 bases between them. This CDR3 comprises 11 residues. Germline-derived CDR1 and CDR2 are MGHRA and YSYEKL. The CDR3 DNA sequence: TGCGCCAGCAGCCAGAGCAACACCATATATTTT. Protein product: CASSQSNTIYF.

This sequence joins TRBV6-5 and TRBJ1-2, with 10 bases aligning to TRBD1. The CDR3 consists of 15 residues. J gave up 8 bases and V 4 bases, and 10 bases lay outside the gene matches. The germline gives CDR1 MNHEY, CDR2 SVGAGI. CDR3 nucleotides: TGTGCCAGCAGTTTCCCCTCGACAGGGGGCGGCGGCTACACCTTC. The encoded protein is CASSFPSTGGGGYTF.

The V and J genes are TRBV5-6 and TRBJ2-5; D uncertain. The length of the CDR3 is 18 residues. Per the germline V gene, CDR1 is SGHDT and CDR2 is YYEEEE. Trimming took off 0 bases at V and 9 bases at J, with 27 bases between the two ends. The DNA of the CDR3 is TGTGCCAGCAGCTTGGGTCGACGCGACGGTGGATTCGGTATATCCCAGTACTTC. This translates into CASSLGRRDGGFGISQYF.

The V and J genes are TRBV5-1 and TRBJ1-1; no clear D. Looked up from germline, CDR1 is SGHRS and CDR2 is YFSETQ. The CDR3 has 15 amino acids. Deletions cut 1 base from V and 1 base from J, with 11 bases between. The CDR3 here is CASSLLSSANTEAFF. Written as DNA, the CDR3 is TGCGCCAGCAGCTTGCTCAGTTCAGCGAACACTGAAGCTTTCTTT.

This clonotype was picked up a small number of times. The rearrangement joins TRBV12-2 to TRBJ1-6. TRBV12-2 is designated a pseudogene. The CDR3 extends over 16 amino acids. In nucleotides, the CDR3 is TGTGCAAGTCGCCCCCCCAGGGAGGCCATCGATTCACCCCTCCACTTT. Its protein is CASRPPREAIDSPLHF.

The chain employs TRBV4-3 and TRBJ2-7, with TRBD1 matching over 10 bases. The CDR3 extends over 16 amino acids. Per germline, CDR1 LGHNA and CDR2 YSLEER. V was pared by 0 bases and J by 5 bases, with 7 bases of the junction left unmatched. As DNA, the CDR3 is TGCGCCAGCAGCCAAGAGTGGGACAGGGGTATCAACGAGCAGTACTTC. As protein: CASSQEWDRGINEQYF.

This clonotype was observed many times. The chain links TRBV9 to TRBJ2-6, with D possibly matching TRBD2 (7 bases). This CDR3 spans 18 amino acids. The ends were cut back, 4 bases at V and 0 bases at J, with 17 bases in the middle. Germline CDR1 is SGDLS and CDR2 is YYNGEE. This CDR3 is CASSLQGGIPSGANVLTF. DNA for the CDR3: TGTGCCAGCAGCCTACAGGGAGGGATACCCTCTGGGGCCAACGTCCTGACTTTC.

In this sample, this clonotype turned up many times. The V gene is TRBV5-6, the J gene TRBJ1-4; the D gene is possibly TRBD1 (6 bases). CDR3 size: 16 residues. Per germline, CDR1 SGHDT and CDR2 YYEEEE. Trimming took 4 bases from V and 7 from J, leaving 20 bases between them. The CDR3 region is CASSLTGTLYSEKLFF. The CDR3 DNA is TGTGCCAGCAGCCTGACCGGGACACTTTATAGTGAAAAACTGTTTTTT.

This clonotype showed up just a few times. V gene TRBV5-6 combines with J gene TRBJ2-1; D call uncertain. Trimming removed 4 bases from V and 8 bases from J, with 19 bases in between. The length of the CDR3 is 15 residues. Germline CDR1 and CDR2: SGHDT and YYEEEE. The CDR3 bases are TGTGCCAGCAGCCCCTCAGAGGTGCTAAGGTATGAGCAGTTCTTC. Translating gives CASSPSEVLRYEQFF.

The gene calls are TRBV5-1 and TRBJ2-7; D may match TRBD1 or TRBD2 (5 bases each). V dropped 4 bases and J dropped 0 bases, with 17 bases sitting between them. This CDR3 has 16 residues. Germline values: CDR1 SGHRS, CDR2 YFSETQ. CDR3 sequence: CASSLPRDGSSYEQYF. CDR3 in DNA: TGCGCCAGCAGCCTCCCAAGGGACGGTAGCTCCTACGAGCAGTACTTC.

This clonotype was detected many times. This sequence joins TRBV9 and TRBJ2-3, with a tentative D call TRBD2 (6 bases). This CDR3 spans 16 amino acids. Germline V CDR1 and CDR2: SGDLS, YYNGEE. Trimming cost V 4 bases and J 1 base, with 16 bases left between them. The CDR3, as DNA: TGTGCCAGCAGCCCTTTGGGTAGCGGTGGCACAGATACGCAGTATTTT. Amino acid sequence: CASSPLGSGGTDTQYF.